This TCR beta chain was obtained from a study of T cell changes during pregnancy in multiple sclerosis. The V segment lost 1 base and the J segment 4 bases; nucleotides outside the gene matches: 3. This CDR3 is 14 amino acids long. CDR1 MGHRA and CDR2 YSYEKL come from the germline V gene. Generated by immunoSEQ multiplex PCR, the TCRdb table keeps only in-frame clones and is missing some. The sample lists some 130,000 clones; about 96% were seen once. This clonotype was sampled from a female donor with multiple sclerosis, enrolled in a pregnancy study. The sequenced sample was peripheral blood, obtained after pregnancy. This chain connects TRBV4-1 to TRBJ1-1; 7 bases match TRBD1. The CDR3 DNA follows: TGCGCCAGCAGCCAAGCAGGGGGTGTCACTGAAGCTTTCTTT. It codes for CASSQAGGVTEAFF.